The 16 T cell receptor beta chains reported below all come from one sample, sequenced in a study of cytomegalovirus exposure and HLA in healthy donors. PCR primers comprised 60 Vbeta and 13 Jbeta primers. Sequencing was performed with immunoSEQ multiplex PCR; in TCRdb, only in-frame clones are kept and a portion is missing. The sample carries 220,000 or so clones, around 80% recorded once. Sequencing was done on a sample of PBMCs. The receptors stem from a male donor in good health and CMV-seronegative.

This clone was observed a single time. V is TRBV7-3 and J is TRBJ2-1, with 12 positions matching TRBD2. The V gene end was trimmed by 5 bases and the J gene end by 7 bases; junction bases not matched to a gene: 9. The CDR3 totals 16 residues. The germline gives CDR1 SGHTA, CDR2 FQGTGA. The CDR3 sequence: CASSPRLAGDKNEQFF. The CDR3 DNA sequence: TGTGCCAGCAGCCCCCGACTAGCGGGAGACAAAAATGAGCAGTTCTTC.

This clone was counted only a few times. The rearrangement joins TRBV4-1 to TRBJ1-1, with D unclear. CDR3 size: 14 residues. The germline gives CDR1 MGHRA, CDR2 YSYEKL. V lost 1 base to trimming and J lost 4 bases, with 10 bases between them. Here the CDR3 reads CASSQVIRGTEAFF. The DNA of the CDR3 is TGCGCCAGCAGCCAAGTCATCAGAGGCACTGAAGCTTTCTTT.

The chain links TRBV6-6 to TRBJ1-1; D might be TRBD1 (5 bases). The CDR3 has 15 residues. Germline lookup yields CDR1 MNHNY and CDR2 SVGAGI (reference sequence). Trimming took off 5 bases at V and 1 base at J, with 14 bases between the two ends. The CDR3 DNA reads as TGTGCCAGCAGTGACCGAACAGGAAGGAACACTGAAGCTTTCTTT. It codes for CASSDRTGRNTEAFF.

The rearrangement links TRBV27 to TRBJ2-7; possible D gene TRBD1, 6 bases. The germline gives CDR1 MNHEY, CDR2 SMNVEV (reference sequence). V lost 10 bases and J 1 base, leaving 11 bases between the germline ends. This CDR3 contains 12 residues. The CDR3 region is CATRTASYEQYF. In DNA, the CDR3 is TGTGCCACCAGGACAGCTTCCTACGAGCAGTACTTC.

The CDR3, as DNA: TGTGCCAGCAACGGGGACAGGGGAAACACCATATATTTT. It is translated as CASNGDRGNTIYF. The chain is built from TRBV2 and TRBJ1-3; 8 bases match TRBD1. The V segment lost 7 bases and the J segment 4 bases; nucleotides outside the gene matches: 3. The germline gives CDR1 SNHLY, CDR2 FYNNEI. CDR3 length: 13 amino acids.

This clone was counted a few times. V gene TRBV5-6 combines with J gene TRBJ1-1; D might be TRBD1 (5 bases). CDR1 is SGHDT, CDR2 YYEEEE, per germline. The CDR3 has 18 residues. Trimming removed 3 bases at V and 3 bases at J, with 24 bases between. The CDR3 DNA reads as TGTGCCAGCAGCTCGGGTGACAGACGGGGGAGAATCGACACTGAAGCTTTCTTT. This codes for CASSSGDRRGRIDTEAFF.

J is TRBJ2-3 and V is TRBV6-5, with 8 bases aligning to TRBD1. The CDR3 totals 15 residues. Germline CDR1 is MNHEY and CDR2 is SVGAGI. Trimming cost V 6 bases and J 2 bases; bases outside gene matches: 7. This CDR3 is CASRDSGGPTDTQYF. CDR3 DNA sequence: TGTGCCAGCAGGGACTCAGGGGGCCCCACAGATACGCAGTATTTT.

The rearrangement uses TRBV27 and TRBJ2-1; D gene unclear. V lost 5 bases to trimming and J lost 4 bases, with 21 bases between them. CDR1 is MNHEY, CDR2 SMNVEV, per germline (reference sequence). The length of the CDR3 is 17 residues. Here the CDR3 DNA reads TGTGCCAGCAGTCCCCACCAGGTTCTTGGTACTTACAATGAGCAGTTCTTC. Encoded protein: CASSPHQVLGTYNEQFF.

CDR3 bases: TGTGCCAGCAGCCCCATAGGGACAGGCCTTGAAGCTTTCTTT. Its translation is CASSPIGTGLEAFF. This chain links TRBV9 with TRBJ1-1; 8 positions agree with TRBD1. Germline V gene data show CDR1 as SGDLS and CDR2 as YYNGEE. This CDR3 has 14 amino acids. Trimming took 4 bases from V and 7 from J; bases not matched to a gene: 9.

The J gene is TRBJ1-2, the V gene TRBV19, with D possibly TRBD1 on 6 matching bases. The CDR3 has 14 residues. CDR1 and CDR2 from the germline V gene are LNHDA and SQIVND (reference sequence). V shed 4 bases and J shed 4 bases, with 13 bases lying between them. CDR3 in amino acids: CASSTTGWIYGYTF. For the CDR3, the DNA is TGTGCCAGTAGTACAACAGGGTGGATCTATGGCTACACCTTC.

This clone has only one observation. The J gene is TRBJ1-3, the V gene TRBV7-9, with D uncertain. The germline CDR1 and CDR2 sequences are SEHNR and FQNEAQ (reference sequence). V was pared by 3 bases and J by 2 bases, with 8 bases between. The CDR3 totals 14 residues. This CDR3 reads CASSFLLTGNTIYF. For the CDR3, the DNA is TGTGCCAGCAGCTTCCTGCTAACTGGAAACACCATATATTTT.

This sequence joins TRBV10-1 and TRBJ2-2, with D perhaps matching TRBD2 (6 bases). The CDR3 consists of 13 residues. CDR1 is WNHNN and CDR2 is SYGVQD in the germline V gene (reference sequence). V was cut by 8 bases and J by 4 bases, with 11 bases left in between. The chain's CDR3 is CASGTSGTGELFF. The CDR3 coding sequence is TGCGCCAGCGGGACTTCAGGCACCGGGGAGCTGTTTTTT.

The V call is TRBV2, the J call TRBJ1-1; D is unresolved. CDR1 is SNHLY, CDR2 FYNNEI, per germline. The CDR3 is 16 residues long. Trimming removed 6 bases at V and 2 bases at J, with 19 bases between. The CDR3 region has the DNA TGTGCCAGCAGCCCCACCGGGAGGCCAAGTAACACTGAAGCTTTCTTT. It codes for CASSPTGRPSNTEAFF.

This clone was observed a single time. The V gene is TRBV10-3, the J gene TRBJ2-7; D is unclear. The germline V gene has CDR1 ENHRY and CDR2 SYGVKD. This CDR3 region has 13 residues. Deletions cut 0 bases from V and 4 bases from J, with 7 bases between. The CDR3 region is CAISESTPYEQYF. CDR3 in DNA: TGTGCCATCAGTGAGTCGACTCCTTACGAGCAGTACTTC.

The V gene is TRBV18, the J gene TRBJ2-7, with 7 bases fitting TRBD1. This CDR3 region has 14 residues. The germline gives CDR1 KGHSH, CDR2 LQKENI. V shed 3 bases, J shed 6 bases, and the junction held 8 bases outside the gene matches. CDR3 protein: CASSPLGTVSEQYF. The CDR3 DNA follows: TGTGCCAGCTCACCGCTTGGGACAGTATCCGAGCAGTACTTC.

This chain connects TRBV11-2 to TRBJ1-1; D unclear. This CDR3 region has 13 residues. Deletions cut 2 bases from V and 6 bases from J, with 10 bases between. The germline V gene encodes CDR1 SGHAT and CDR2 FQNNGV. The CDR3 DNA follows: TGTGCCAGCAGCTTAAACAGTTCGCCTGAAGCTTTCTTT. Amino acid sequence: CASSLNSSPEAFF.